The present T cell receptor beta chain was sequenced within a study of OX40 agonist ivuxolimab in advanced cancers. The overall study: Patients took ivuxolimab, an agonistic anti-OX40 (CD134) antibody. Ivuxolimab was administered intravenously to patients at 0.01 to 10 mg/kg every 2 weeks.

As concerns this clone: As yet, its antigen is unknown.

Study-wide results and limits: Average numbers of expanded clones were greater in CD8+ T cells than in CD4+.

Trimming took 5 bases from V and 4 from J, leaving 8 bases between them. The germline gives CDR1 SQVTM, CDR2 ANQGSEA. This CDR3 comprises 11 residues. The cohort excluded patients with autoimmune disease history or systemic immunosuppression. Libraries were prepared by immunoSEQ multiplex PCR; TCRdb keeps only in-frame clonotypes and omits some of them. Of fewer than 45,000 clones in the sample, 65% to 75% were seen once. The chain links TRBV29-1 to TRBJ1-2; D unclear. This clonotype was sampled from an adult with an advanced solid tumor such as melanoma, head and neck, liver or kidney cancer. This material consisted of CD4+ or CD8+ T cells sorted from blood, taken in a trial of the OX40 agonist ivuxolimab. DNA for the CDR3: TGCAGCGTTCTTAGCTTCTATGGCTACACCTTC. It translates to CSVLSFYGYTF.